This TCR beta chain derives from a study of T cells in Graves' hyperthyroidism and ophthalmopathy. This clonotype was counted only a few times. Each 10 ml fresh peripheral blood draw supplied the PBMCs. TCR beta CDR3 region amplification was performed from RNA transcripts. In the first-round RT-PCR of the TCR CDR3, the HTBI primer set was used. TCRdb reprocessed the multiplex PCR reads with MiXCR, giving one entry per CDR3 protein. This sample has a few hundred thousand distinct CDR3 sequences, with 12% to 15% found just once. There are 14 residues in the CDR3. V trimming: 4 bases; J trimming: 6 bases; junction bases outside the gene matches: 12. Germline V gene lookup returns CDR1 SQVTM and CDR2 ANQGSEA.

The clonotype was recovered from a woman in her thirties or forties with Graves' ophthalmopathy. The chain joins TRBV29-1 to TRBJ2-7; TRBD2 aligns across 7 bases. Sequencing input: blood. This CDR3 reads CSVAIPGGASEQYF. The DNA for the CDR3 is TGCAGCGTTGCCATACCGGGAGGAGCGTCCGAGCAGTACTTC.